What follows is one TCR beta chain and its context. No cognate antigen has been identified for it. The record has no base qualities; no much larger clone is one base away. TCR CDR3 regions were amplified from genomic DNA by multiplex PCR using the deep immunoSEQ assay. Extracted genomic DNA from each cell subset was spread evenly across all wells of several immunoSEQ 96-well plates, with each plate serving as a replicate. Each replicate PCR for sorted subsets received about 180 ng genomic DNA, equal to tens of thousands of T cell genomes. Purified libraries were measured with a Qubit 3.0 fluorometer, size-checked on a Bioanalyzer 2100, and measured again with the KAPA Library Quantification kit. Each immunoSEQ 96-well plate was sequenced on its own single-read 150-cycle Illumina NextSeq 550 flow cell. Processing in the source paper ran as follows. Because only junctional sequences without quality scores were contained in the immunoSEQ output, filtering matching that applied to full-length reads could not be performed. To assign V/J genes and CDR3, sequences were annotated against IMGT germline references using PyIR, a Python wrapper for IgBLAST v1.9. Reads were removed for weak V/J assignments (E-value above 1e-6), missing CDR3, stop codons, out-of-frame junctions, or ambiguous translated residues. V3J clonotypes were defined as sequences sharing the same inferred V gene, J gene, and CDR3 amino acid sequence. Percentage overlap between repertoires was calculated by dividing the number of shared unique clonotypes by the size of the smaller repertoire. Repertoire richness was assessed with RTK rarefaction, the Chao1 estimator, and Recon v2.1 estimates of unobserved clonotypes. Generation probabilities for all TCRbeta clonotypes obtained by the gDNA method from several donors were computed using OLGA. Drawn from immuneACCESS, this table holds only the in-frame rearrangements with V and J called that TCRdb kept. Clones are partly lost; checked studies trace under half to an unresolved V gene and leave the rest unexplained. Clone size and the V and J calls come from that table; the DNA yielded D and trimming. Across this sample there are 1.6 million or so clones, with around 97% seen only once. Jointly, the top ten make up 0.95% to 1.5% of the sample.

Donors were healthy HIV-negative adults with no recently reported acute infections or vaccinations. Every donor was a Caucasian adult residing in Nashville, Tennessee, USA. CD4+ T cells were enriched through magnetic negative selection, after which naive cells were positively selected on CD45RA and the remaining negative fraction served as the memory subset. Blood was collected by leukapheresis, and PBMCs were isolated by Ficoll-Histopaque density gradient centrifugation and then cryopreserved in liquid nitrogen vapor phase. Analytical flow cytometry was used to check the purity and quantity of each magnetically sorted T cell population. Genomic DNA was isolated from every sorted fraction and measured by UV absorbance on a Nanodrop 2000c. The data originate from a study of shared clonotypes between healthy human individuals (dated by TCRdb to the early 2020s). Context from the whole study: The cohort included three men and two women between 18 and 49 years of age. Libraries were prepared and TCR repertoires were sequenced by different laboratories using diverse techniques, in order to increase sequencing depth and limit assay-specific biases. To estimate repertoire size and how much clonotype sharing occurs between individuals, the study deeply sequenced the blood TCR repertoires of 4 to 6 healthy adults. Each donor's leukapheresis produced roughly between about 0.8 and 8.9 billion PBMCs. For each donor, three plates each were used for CD4 naive and CD4 memory, two plates were used for CD8 naive, and one plate was used for CD8 memory.

What the study reported, not specific to this receptor: Sampling was limited to blood, and TCR repertoires in tissue likely differ from TCR repertoires in blood. Estimated clonotype richness was generally larger for naive than for memory subsets. Because the study included a small number of donors, the genetic and exposure-history diversity represented was limited. Incomplete sequencing was indicated by rarefaction of sorted-subset datasets, despite the large sequencing depth. Based on pairwise subsampling, the degree of clonotype sharing among donors was expected to be affected by sequencing depth. Sharing across a few donors was observed for approximately 5% of naive CD4, over 3% of naive CD8, 2% to 2.5% of memory CD4, and about 0.4% of memory CD8 clonotypes. Compared with non-shared clonotypes, clonotypes shared by all four sorted-subset donors had higher generation probabilities.

Sequencing was done on a sample of naive CD4+ T cells sorted from blood. The sample's cell subset or site label is to be understood as: CD45RA+ positively selected. The receptor's source is a man aged 25 to 45 in good health.

This receptor carries the CDR3 CASSQLAVYNEQFF. Here is the DNA: TGTGCCAGTAGTCAGCTAGCGGTCTACAATGAGCAGTTCTTC. In this chain, TRBV19 is recombined with TRBJ2-1; the junction holds 7 bases that match TRBD2. Via the germline V gene (reference sequence), CDR1 is LNHDA and CDR2 SQIVND. V is trimmed back by 5 bases and J by 3 bases, and the junction contains 4 bases that no gene match accounts for. From its cysteine to its phenylalanine, the CDR3 spans 14 amino acids. Only the CDR3 part of the read is kept: 42 bases, read in frame from the first base.